These 8 T cell receptor beta chains originate from one sample sequenced in a study of T-cell memory formation after mild COVID-19. TCRdb reprocessed the 5' RACE reads with MiXCR, giving one entry per CDR3 protein. The sample has about 470,000 distinct CDR3 sequences, 20% to 25% seen once; the top ten hold approximately 12%. Material: PBMCs or a T cell subset sorted from them (not recorded which). Source of these receptors: an adult woman who had mild COVID-19 (a few samples of this study predate the infection). Cell type and time point are not known.

The chain couples TRBV12-3 or TRBV12-4 to TRBJ2-5; D gene uncertain. This CDR3 has 15 residues. The V end lost 2 bases, the J end lost 2 bases, and 12 bases lay between the germline ends. The CDR3 sequence: CASSLSLLGQETQYF. In nucleotides, the CDR3 is TGTGCCAGCAGTTTAAGTCTCCTCGGGCAAGAGACCCAGTACTTC.

V is TRBV5-1 and J is TRBJ1-1, with TRBD1 matching over 8 bases. CDR3 length: 16 amino acids. Germline CDR1 and CDR2: SGHRS and YFSETQ. Trimming removed 3 bases from V and 2 bases from J; junction bases left unmatched: 9. CDR3 region: CASSSDPGQGNTEAFF. The CDR3 region has the DNA TGCGCCAGCAGCTCGGATCCCGGACAGGGCAACACTGAAGCTTTCTTT.

This chain uses TRBV3-1 with TRBJ2-3; maybe TRBD2 (6 bases). V lost 4 bases and J lost 0, with 8 bases in between. Germline values: CDR1 LGHDT, CDR2 YNNKEL (reference sequence). The CDR3 length is 14 residues. CDR3 in amino acids: CASSRGLSTDTQYF. The CDR3 nucleotides read TGTGCCAGCAGCCGGGGACTTAGCACAGATACGCAGTATTTT.

This chain links TRBV12-3 or TRBV12-4 with TRBJ1-2; D is unresolved. This CDR3 has 12 residues. The V and J ends lost 3 bases and 0 bases respectively, with 2 bases between them. CDR3 protein: CASSFTNYGYTF. The CDR3 DNA sequence: TGTGCCAGCAGTTTTACTAACTATGGCTACACCTTC.

The table lists this clonotype with a few counts. This sequence joins TRBV6-6 and TRBJ2-5, with D tentatively TRBD1 (5 bases). Germline lookup yields CDR1 MNHNY and CDR2 SVGAGI (reference sequence). V was cut by 0 bases and J by 4 bases, with 9 bases left in between. The CDR3 spans 14 residues. CDR3 residues: CASSYSAGSETQYF. DNA for the CDR3: TGTGCCAGCAGTTACTCCGCAGGGTCAGAGACCCAGTACTTC.

Worth noting for this clonotype: One end of the junction fails to match germline, which may point to a read error. This sequence joins TRBV5-4 and TRBJ2-7; perhaps D is TRBD1 or TRBD2 (5 bases each). CDR3 size: 15 residues. Germline V CDR1 and CDR2: SGHNT, YYREEE (reference sequence). The CDR3 loop is CASSLGWDGVYEQYF. The CDR3 DNA follows: TGTGCCAGCAGTTTGGGTTGGGACGGAGTATACGAGCAGTACTTC. Supplemented by reference TRBV5-4 and TRBJ2-7, the full variable domain reads ETGVTQSPTHLIKTRGQQVTLRCSSQSGHNTVSWYQQALGQGPQFIFQYYREEENGRGNFPPRFSGLQFPNYSSELNVNALELDDSALYLCASSLGWDGVYEQYFGPGTRLTVT.

The V call is TRBV12-3 or TRBV12-4, the J call TRBJ2-5, with 8 bases matching TRBD2. CDR3 length: 17 residues. With 4 bases clipped from V and 5 bases from J, the junction kept 15 bases outside the gene matches. The CDR3 DNA reads as TGTGCCAGCAGTTCACGGACTAGCTTAAGGCTACCCGAGACCCAGTACTTC. Its translation: CASSSRTSLRLPETQYF.

The V call is TRBV12-3 or TRBV12-4, the J call TRBJ2-7; no firm D call. Trimming cost V 0 bases and J 3 bases, with 15 bases left between them. The CDR3 is 16 amino acids. The CDR3 here is CASSLALVGSIYEQYF. CDR3 sequence (DNA): TGTGCCAGCAGTTTAGCGCTTGTAGGTAGTATCTACGAGCAGTACTTC.